The rows below give T cell receptor beta chains drawn from one sample of a study of patients and donors after allogeneic stem cell transplantation. TCRdb used MiXCR to reprocess the RT-PCR reads, holding one entry per CDR3 protein. The sample lists about 110,000 distinct CDR3 sequences; around 36% were seen once. Sequencing was carried out using blood, either unsorted or a sorted T cell fraction (not recorded which). The source is a human donor who was either an allogeneic HSCT recipient or a stem cell or donor lymphocyte infusion donor (not recorded which). It is not recorded whose cells these are; they may come from a transplant donor. The CDR3 runs from the conserved cysteine through the conserved F or W. A D gene is named only where the DNA matches it firmly. Size tells how often a clone was seen (once, few, many) or the class of an expanded clone, and some rows leave it out.

>.|TRBJ2-3|22|TRBD2|TRBV12-3/TRBV12-4
TGTGCCAGCAGTTTAGCCCGAGGGGGACTAGCGGGAGGGCGTTCTAGCACAGATACGCAGTATTTT
CASSLARGGLAGGRSSTDTQYF
>few|TRBJ2-1|15|.|TRBV20-1
TGCAGTGCTAGAGATTTTGCGGAATCCTACAATGAGCAGTTCTTC
CSARDFAESYNEQFF
>.|TRBJ2-5|16|.|TRBV15
TGTGCCACCAGCAGAGACCCCCAGCGTTCCCAAAGGGCCCAGTACTTC
CATSRDPQRSQRAQYF
>.|TRBJ1-6|17|TRBD1|TRBV28
TGTGCCAGCAGTTTGCTTGGACAGGGGGCAAAGGATTCACCCCTCCACTTT
CASSLLGQGAKDSPLHF
>.|TRBJ2-7|15|.|TRBV28
TGTGCCAGCAGTTCCCCTCGTGGGAGAGCATCCGAGCAGTACTTC
CASSSPRGRASEQYF
>few|TRBJ1-2|14|.|TRBV5-6
TGTGCCAGCAGTAGGGGACGGAATGGCTATGGCTACACCTTC
CASSRGRNGYGYTF
>.|TRBJ1-2|13|.|TRBV7-9
TGTGCCAGCAGCTTAGTAAGGGGAGATGGCTACACCTTC
CASSLVRGDGYTF
>many|TRBJ1-2|13|.|TRBV20-1
TGCAGTGCTGTCCAGGCCCCGCCTTATGGCTACACCTTC
CSAVQAPPYGYTF
>.|TRBJ2-3|15|.|TRBV7-2
TGTGCCAGCAGCTTAGAGGCTGGGAGAACAGATACGCAGTATTTT
CASSLEAGRTDTQYF
>few|TRBJ1-4|16|.|TRBV10-2
TGCGCCAGCAGTACTACTAGGGCGGCAACTAATGAAAAACTGTTTTTT
CASSTTRAATNEKLFF
>.|TRBJ2-1|15|.|TRBV5-1
TGCGCCAGCAGCTTGGAAGGAGCGGGTGTTGCTGAGCAGTTCTTC
CASSLEGAGVAEQFF
>few|TRBJ2-5|14|TRBD2|TRBV11-2
TGTGCCAGCAGCAGACTAGCGGGTAGAAAGACCCAGTACTTC
CASSRLAGRKTQYF
>.|TRBJ2-1|12|.|TRBV20-1
TGCAGTGCTAGCCGGAGGGCCAATGAGCAGTTCTTC
CSASRRANEQFF
>few|TRBJ1-2|14|.|TRBV4-3
TGCGCCAGCAGCCAAGACTTTCGGACACTGGGCTACACCTTC
CASSQDFRTLGYTF
>.|TRBJ1-2|12|.|TRBV28
TGTGCCAGCAAACGCCCCACGCTGGGCTACACCTTC
CASKRPTLGYTF
>few|TRBJ1-3|18|.|TRBV6-2/TRBV6-3
TGTGCCAGCAGTTACTCGATGGACAGCCATTTCTCTGGAAACACCATATATTTT
CASSYSMDSHFSGNTIYF
>.|TRBJ2-2|14|.|TRBV10-3
TGTGCCATGAAACAGGGAGCGAACACCGGGGAGCTGTTTTTT
CAMKQGANTGELFF
>.|TRBJ2-7|12|.|TRBV20-1
TGCAGTGCTATGGGTCGCTCCTACGAGCAGTACTTC
CSAMGRSYEQYF
>few|TRBJ1-2|15|TRBD1|TRBV7-9
TGTGCCAGCAGCGGACAGGACCTGATTGTAGGCGGCTACACCTTC
CASSGQDLIVGGYTF
>few|TRBJ1-1|12|.|TRBV5-1
TGCGCCAGCAGCTTGGATGGGGGGGAAGCTTTCTTT
CASSLDGGEAFF
>.|TRBJ1-6|16|TRBD1|TRBV20-1
TGCAGTGCTAGAGGCCGGGACAGGGTTATCAATTCACCCCTCCACTTT
CSARGRDRVINSPLHF
>.|TRBJ1-1|10|.|TRBV29-1
TGCACCACCGGGGGGGCTGAAGCTTTCTTT
CTTGGAEAFF
>.|TRBJ2-2|14|.|TRBV7-2
TGTGCCAGCAGCTTAGAGGCGAACACCGGGGAGCTGTTTTTT
CASSLEANTGELFF
>.|TRBJ2-2|15|.|TRBV28
TGTGCCAGCAGCCCTCGACAGGTACCCCAGCGGGAGCTGTTTTTT
CASSPRQVPQRELFF
>.|TRBJ2-3|16|TRBD2|TRBV24-1
TGTGCCACCAGTAAACTAGCGGGAAAAGGCACAGATACGCAGTATTTT
CATSKLAGKGTDTQYF
>.|TRBJ1-1|15|TRBD1|TRBV20-1
TGCAGTGCTAGGGCACAGGGGGCGTTCGGTACTGAAGCTTTCTTT
CSARAQGAFGTEAFF
>few|TRBJ2-1|15|TRBD2|TRBV5-1
TGCGCCAGCAGCTTGGGACTAGCGGGATACAGTGAGCAGTTCTTC
CASSLGLAGYSEQFF
>.|TRBJ1-1|13|TRBD1|TRBV18
TGTGCCAGCTCTCCTACAGGGGACACTGAAGCTTTCTTT
CASSPTGDTEAFF
>.|TRBJ2-2|14|TRBD2|TRBV5-6
TGTGCCAGCAGCTTGCTAGCGGGTACGGGGGAGCTGTTTTTT
CASSLLAGTGELFF
>few|TRBJ1-5|16|TRBD1|TRBV4-2
TGTGCCAGCAGCCAAGAAGACAGGGGCAGCAATCAGCCCCAGCATTTT
CASSQEDRGSNQPQHF
>.|TRBJ1-2|16|TRBD1|TRBV7-2
TGTGCCAGCAGCCCCCGGGACAGGGTAGGAGCCTATGGCTACACCTTC
CASSPRDRVGAYGYTF
>few|TRBJ2-5|13|.|TRBV5-6
TGTGCCAGCAGCTTGGAGTTTCGGGAGACCCAGTACTTC
CASSLEFRETQYF
>.|TRBJ1-1|12|.|TRBV29-1
TGCAGCGCAACAGGGACGGGGACTGAAGCTTTCTTT
CSATGTGTEAFF